Shown below are 21 T cell receptor beta chains from a single sample sequenced in a study of cytomegalovirus exposure and HLA in healthy donors. The PCR made use of 60 Vbeta and 13 Jbeta primers. The repertoire was sequenced with immunoSEQ multiplex PCR; TCRdb's copy has only in-frame clones and lacks some. The profile shows 110,000 to 150,000 clones, less than 9.5% of them singletons. Input material: PBMCs. The receptors come from a male donor in good health and CMV-seronegative.

This clone occurred a few times. V gene TRBV19 combines with J gene TRBJ2-3, with TRBD2 identical over 11 bases. Germline lookup yields CDR1 LNHDA and CDR2 SQIVND (reference sequence). J gave up 0 bases and V 1 base, and 6 bases lay outside the gene matches. There are 18 residues in the CDR3. The chain's CDR3 is CASSIVPWTSGSTDTQYF. The CDR3 nucleotides are TGTGCCAGTAGTATAGTACCCTGGACTAGCGGGAGCACAGATACGCAGTATTTT.

This clone occurred a few times. The rearrangement uses TRBV5-1 and TRBJ1-1; D is ambiguous. V lost 0 bases and J lost 0, with 6 bases in between. This CDR3 comprises 14 residues. Germline V gives CDR1 SGHRS, CDR2 YFSETQ. The CDR3 nucleotides read TGCGCCAGCAGCTTGGTCAGTATGAACACTGAAGCTTTCTTT. It codes for CASSLVSMNTEAFF.

This clone was recorded a few times. J is TRBJ2-3 and V is TRBV7-8, with D possibly being TRBD1 (5 bases). CDR3 length equals 18 residues. V was shortened by 1 base and J by 0 bases, with 17 bases between the two germline ends. CDR1 is SGHVS, CDR2 FQNEAQ, per germline. CDR3: CASSLDPTAASSTDTQYF. CDR3 coding DNA: TGTGCCAGCAGCTTAGACCCGACAGCCGCCTCCAGCACAGATACGCAGTATTTT.

This clone was observed a few times. This chain uses TRBV4-3 with TRBJ1-2; D unresolved. The CDR3 runs to 12 residues. V was trimmed by 6 bases and J by 7 bases, leaving 12 bases between them. Germline V gene data show CDR1 as LGHNA and CDR2 as YSLEER. The CDR3 here is CASSSGSSGYTF. CDR3 bases: TGCGCCAGCAGTTCGGGTAGCTCTGGCTACACCTTC.

The chain is built from TRBV6-1 and TRBJ2-1; 8 nucleotides match TRBD2. Trimming at V came to 6 bases and at J to 0 bases, leaving 1 base not matched to a gene. Germline V CDR1 and CDR2: MNHNS, SASEGT. CDR3 length equals 14 residues. The CDR3: CASSTSGSYNEQFF. Here the CDR3 DNA reads TGTGCCAGCAGCACTAGCGGCTCCTACAATGAGCAGTTCTTC.

This chain joins TRBV27 and TRBJ2-1, with D hard to call. Germline CDR1 reads MNHEY; CDR2 reads SMNVEV (reference sequence). The CDR3 contains 15 residues. Trimming removed 2 bases from V and 10 bases from J, with 18 bases in between. Here the CDR3 reads CASSLALRNRLEQFF. The CDR3 nucleotides are TGTGCCAGCAGTTTAGCCCTGAGAAATCGCCTCGAGCAGTTCTTC.

The genes are TRBV7-2 and TRBJ1-2, with 7 nucleotides matching TRBD1. V shed 2 bases and J 6 bases; nucleotides not matched to a gene: 6. The CDR3 runs to 14 residues. CDR1 SGHTA and CDR2 FQGNSA come from the germline V gene. The CDR3 region is CASSLMRQGDGYTF. In nucleotides, the CDR3 is TGTGCCAGCAGCTTAATGCGACAGGGCGATGGCTACACCTTC.

The chain has TRBV28 and TRBJ1-2; D perhaps matches TRBD1 (6 bases). Germline-derived CDR1 and CDR2 are MDHEN and SYDVKM. V shed 3 bases and J shed 1 base, with 12 bases lying between them. The CDR3 contains 15 residues. CDR3 amino acids: CASSFVGQLNYGYTF. Written as DNA, the CDR3 is TGTGCCAGCAGTTTCGTCGGACAGCTTAACTATGGCTACACCTTC.

This clone was counted between two and nine times. Within the sample, other DNA sequences also encode this same CDR3. The V and J genes are TRBV19 and TRBJ1-1, with TRBD1 as a possible D gene (6 bases). This CDR3 comprises 16 residues. With 1 base removed from V and 3 bases from J, the gap between germline ends came to 15 bases. Per germline, CDR1 LNHDA and CDR2 SQIVND (reference sequence). CDR3 nucleotide sequence: TGTGCCAGTAGTATAGGTATTGACAGGATAGACACTGAAGCTTTCTTT. Protein product: CASSIGIDRIDTEAFF.

This clone was counted only a few times. The chain employs TRBV27 and TRBJ1-3; perhaps TRBD1 as D (6 bases). Trimming stripped 5 bases from V and 0 bases from J, with 8 bases between. Per the germline V gene, CDR1 is MNHEY and CDR2 is SMNVEV (reference sequence). There are 14 residues in the CDR3. The CDR3 spells CASSRTASGNTIYF. The CDR3 coding sequence is TGTGCCAGCAGTAGGACAGCCTCTGGAAACACCATATATTTT.

The rearrangement uses TRBV19 and TRBJ1-5; TRBD1 matches at 9 bases. V lost 3 bases and J lost 6; bases outside the gene matches: 9. Germline V gives CDR1 LNHDA, CDR2 SQIVND (reference sequence). The CDR3 length is 16 residues. The CDR3 sequence is CASSIEQGALSQPQHF. The CDR3 DNA reads as TGTGCCAGTAGTATCGAACAGGGGGCTTTAAGTCAGCCCCAGCATTTT.

Here the CDR3 reads CASSFGRGTYGYTF. CDR3 in DNA: TGTGCCAGCAGCTTTGGGAGGGGAACCTATGGCTACACCTTC. The V call is TRBV7-2, the J call TRBJ1-2, with D tentatively TRBD1 (5 bases). The CDR3 consists of 14 residues. V lost 3 bases, J lost 4 bases, and 12 bases lay in between. The germline V gene encodes CDR1 SGHTA and CDR2 FQGNSA. Combining the CDR3 with reference TRBV7-2 and TRBJ1-2 gives the whole variable domain GAGVSQSPSNKVTEKGKDVELRCDPISGHTALYWYRQSLGQGLEFLIYFQGNSAPDKSGLPSDRFSAERTGGSVSTLTIQRTQQEDSAVYLCASSFGRGTYGYTFGSGTRLTVV.

This clone was found a few times. The conserved closing phenylalanine or tryptophan is absent in this CDR3, likely reflecting a read error. CDR3 protein: CASSQDAGTFDQPQHV. Here the CDR3 DNA reads TGCGCCAGCAGCCAAGATGCAGGCACCTTCGATCAGCCCCAGCATGTT. This chain links TRBV4-1 with TRBJ1-5; D ambiguous. The CDR3 totals 16 residues. The V end was cut by 0 bases, the J end by 5 bases, with 14 bases between. CDR1 and CDR2 (germline): MGHRA, YSYEKL.

V is TRBV19 and J is TRBJ1-4, with D maybe TRBD1 (6 bases). Between the trimmed V and J ends, which lost 5 bases and 0 bases, there was a span of 19 bases. Germline loops: CDR1 LNHDA, CDR2 SQIVND (reference sequence). The CDR3 has 18 amino acids. CDR3 region: CASSLPGDVGATNEKLFF. The CDR3 bases are TGTGCCAGTAGTCTGCCAGGGGATGTTGGCGCAACTAATGAAAAACTGTTTTTT.

This clone was observed a handful of times. The chain recombines TRBV7-9 with TRBJ2-1, with unresolved D. CDR3 length equals 13 residues. V was trimmed by 8 bases and J by 10 bases, leaving 18 bases between them. Germline CDR1 and CDR2: SEHNR and FQNEAQ (reference sequence). Here the CDR3 reads CASCFSGSLEQFF. The DNA for the CDR3 is TGTGCCAGCTGTTTTTCCGGTAGCCTCGAGCAGTTCTTC.

The chain uses TRBV28 and TRBJ2-7; the match to TRBD1 covers 9 bases. The germline V gene has CDR1 MDHEN and CDR2 SYDVKM. The CDR3 totals 16 residues. The junction had 5 bases not matched to a gene; V was cut back by 1 base and J by 1 base. The DNA of the CDR3 is TGTGCCAGCAGTTTATATCCGGACAGGGGTTCCTACGAGCAGTACTTC. Translation gives CASSLYPDRGSYEQYF.

This clone was recorded only once. The chain combines TRBV21-1 with TRBJ1-2; TRBD1 reflects the table's D call only, with no check against the DNA. TRBV21-1 is a pseudogene. The CDR3 totals 17 residues. CDR3 amino acids: CASAHERQGILCYGYTF. The CDR3 bases are TGTGCCAGCGCCCATGAGAGACAGGGGATTTTGTGCTATGGCTACACCTTC.

This sequence joins TRBV27 and TRBJ2-1, with 7 bases lining up with TRBD1. CDR1 and CDR2 (germline): MNHEY, SMNVEV (reference sequence). The CDR3 loop spans 14 amino acids. Trimming took 7 bases from V and 9 from J; bases not matched to a gene: 12. CDR3 in amino acids: CASNRQGSMGEQFF. In nucleotides, the CDR3 is TGTGCCAGCAACCGACAGGGTAGCATGGGTGAGCAGTTCTTC.

DNA for the CDR3: TGTGCCACCCGCGAGGCAGGGGGGTCCTACGAGCAGTACTTC. Encoded protein: CATREAGGSYEQYF. This rearrangement joins TRBV28 to TRBJ2-7; D is possibly TRBD1 (7 bases). The germline V and J ends were trimmed by 10 bases and 1 base, with 17 bases remaining between them. This CDR3 comprises 14 residues. Germline lookup yields CDR1 MDHEN and CDR2 SYDVKM.

The gene calls are TRBV7-2 and TRBJ1-5, with 9 bases identical to TRBD1. This CDR3 has 13 residues. The ends lost 4 bases at V and 5 bases at J; junction bases unmatched: 0. Looked up from germline, CDR1 is SGHTA and CDR2 is FQGNSA. As DNA, the CDR3 is TGTGCCAGCAGCTGGGACAGGGATCAGCCCCAGCATTTT. Protein sequence: CASSWDRDQPQHF.

CDR3 nucleotide sequence: TGTGCCAGCAGCTTGGTGGGGGGAGGGGGAGATACGCAGTATTTT. It codes for CASSLVGGGGDTQYF. J is TRBJ2-3 and V is TRBV7-3; a possible D gene is TRBD2 (7 bases). Germline V CDR1 and CDR2: SGHTA, FQGTGA. The CDR3 covers 15 residues. The ends were cut back, 3 bases at V and 5 bases at J, with 15 bases in the middle.